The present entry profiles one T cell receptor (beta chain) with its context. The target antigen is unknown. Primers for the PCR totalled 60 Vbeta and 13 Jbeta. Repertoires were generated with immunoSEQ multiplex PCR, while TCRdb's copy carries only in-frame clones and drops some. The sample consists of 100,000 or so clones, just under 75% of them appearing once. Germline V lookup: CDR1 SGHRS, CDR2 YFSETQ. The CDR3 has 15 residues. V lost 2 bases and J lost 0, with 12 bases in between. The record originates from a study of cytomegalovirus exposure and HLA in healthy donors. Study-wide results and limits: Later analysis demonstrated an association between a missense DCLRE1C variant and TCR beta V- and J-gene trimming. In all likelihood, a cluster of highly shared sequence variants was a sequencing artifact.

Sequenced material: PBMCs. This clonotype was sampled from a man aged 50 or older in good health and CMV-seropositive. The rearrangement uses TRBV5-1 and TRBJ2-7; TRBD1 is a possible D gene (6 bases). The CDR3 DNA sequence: TGCGCCAGCAGCTTCGGTGACAGGTCCTCCTACGAGCAGTACTTC. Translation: CASSFGDRSSYEQYF.